This entry lists 3 T cell receptor beta chains sequenced from one sample in a study of monozygotic twins with inflammatory bowel disease. No DNA is given; TCRdb re-called the 5' RACE reads and lists each CDR3 protein once. In total, the table holds about 380,000 distinct CDR3 sequences. The material sequenced was blood. Every receptor here comes from a human donor with ulcerative colitis or Crohn's disease, or a healthy co-twin of an affected twin (not recorded which).

The chain combines TRBV19 with TRBJ2-7; there is no DNA to check the TCRdb D call of TRBD1. The CDR3 is 15 amino acids. Germline V gives CDR1 LNHDA, CDR2 SQIVND (reference sequence). CDR3 in amino acids: CASSLLTGTYYEQYF.

The chain is built from TRBV5-1 and TRBJ2-7; TCRdb calls TRBD1, which cannot be checked without DNA. CDR1 SGHRS and CDR2 YFSETQ come from the germline V gene. The CDR3 loop spans 16 amino acids. The CDR3 here is CASSLGPGQGTYEQYF. Full variable domain (outside the CDR3, taken from reference TRBV5-1 and TRBJ2-7): KAGVTQTPRYLIKTRGQQVTLSCSPISGHRSVSWYQQTPGQGLQFLFEYFSETQRNKGNFPGRFSGRQFSNSRSEMNVSTLELGDSALYLCASSLGPGQGTYEQYFGPGTRLTVT.

The chain recombines TRBV20-1 with TRBJ1-2; TCRdb names TRBD1, which stays unverified in the absence of DNA. Germline V gene lookup returns CDR1 DFQATT and CDR2 SNEGSKA (reference sequence). The CDR3 totals 14 residues. This chain's CDR3 is CSARDPTGGDGYTF.